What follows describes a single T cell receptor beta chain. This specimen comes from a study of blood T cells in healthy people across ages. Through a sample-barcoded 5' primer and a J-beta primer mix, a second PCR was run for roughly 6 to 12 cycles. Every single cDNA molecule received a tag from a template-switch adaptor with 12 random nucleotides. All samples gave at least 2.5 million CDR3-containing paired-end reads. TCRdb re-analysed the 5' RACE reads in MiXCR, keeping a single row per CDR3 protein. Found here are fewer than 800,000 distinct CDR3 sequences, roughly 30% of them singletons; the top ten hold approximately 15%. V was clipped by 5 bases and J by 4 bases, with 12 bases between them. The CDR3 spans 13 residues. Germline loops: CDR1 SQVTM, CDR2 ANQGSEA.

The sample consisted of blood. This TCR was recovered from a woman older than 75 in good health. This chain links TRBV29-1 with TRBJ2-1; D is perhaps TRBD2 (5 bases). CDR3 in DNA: TGCAGCGTTCGTAGAGGGTCGTACAATGAGCAGTTCTTC. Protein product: CSVRRGSYNEQFF.